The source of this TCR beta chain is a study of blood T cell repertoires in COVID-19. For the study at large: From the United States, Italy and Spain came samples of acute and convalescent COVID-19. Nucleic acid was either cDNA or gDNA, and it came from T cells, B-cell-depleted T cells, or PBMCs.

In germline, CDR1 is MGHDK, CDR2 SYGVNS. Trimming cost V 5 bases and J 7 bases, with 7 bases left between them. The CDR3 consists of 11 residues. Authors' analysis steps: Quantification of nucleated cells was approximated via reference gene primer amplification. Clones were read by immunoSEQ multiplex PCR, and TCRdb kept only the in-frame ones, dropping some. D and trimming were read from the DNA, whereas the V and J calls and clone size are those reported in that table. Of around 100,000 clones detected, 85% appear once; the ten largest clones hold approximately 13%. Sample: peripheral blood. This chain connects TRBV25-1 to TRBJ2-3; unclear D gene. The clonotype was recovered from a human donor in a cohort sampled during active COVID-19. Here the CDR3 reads CASSLRNTQYF. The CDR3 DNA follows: TGTGCCAGCAGTCTCAGAAATACGCAGTATTTT.